This T cell receptor (beta chain) emerged from a study of OX40 agonist ivuxolimab in advanced cancers. Study-wide background: The study reported partial responses in three patients: one hepatocellular carcinoma, two cutaneous melanoma.

This table comes from immunoSEQ multiplex PCR, and its TCRdb copy is limited to in-frame clones, with some not included. The data contain tens of thousands of clones, about 88% of them singletons. The investigators sampled blood at baseline, at cycle 4 day 1, and at cycle 7 day 1. About this clone itself: Its antigen remains unidentified.

V lost 5 bases, J lost 8 bases, and 5 bases stayed unmatched. Germline V lookup: CDR1 MDHEN, CDR2 SYDVKM. CDR3 length: 13 residues. Points from the study as a whole: Compared with CD4+, CD8+ T cells on average had more expanded clones. Also showing low normalized T-cell clonal expansion were some of the nonresponders.

The sequencing used CD4+ or CD8+ T cells sorted from blood, collected in a trial of the OX40 agonist ivuxolimab. The rearrangement uses TRBV28 and TRBJ1-5, with 8 positions matching TRBD1. The clonotype originates from an adult with an advanced solid tumor such as melanoma, head and neck, liver or kidney cancer. The CDR3: CASSPDRGEPQHF. The CDR3 nucleotides read TGTGCCAGCAGTCCTGACAGGGGTGAGCCCCAGCATTTT.